This TCR beta chain was observed in a study of T cell changes during pregnancy in multiple sclerosis. Some clones are missing from TCRdb's copy, which holds only in-frame ones; the method was immunoSEQ multiplex PCR. This table has some 21,000 clones, just under 85% appearing once. The TCR comes from a female donor in good health, enrolled as a control in a pregnancy study. The specimen was CD8+ T cells from peripheral blood mononuclear cells, collected in the first trimester of pregnancy.

The CDR3 region is CASSPGTSGGPDTQYF. CDR3 bases: TGTGCCAGCAGCCCAGGGACTAGCGGGGGCCCGGATACGCAGTATTTT. The chain carries TRBV4-2 and TRBJ2-3, with TRBD2 matching 14 bases. Trimming cost V 4 bases and J 6 bases; bases outside gene matches: 6. CDR1 and CDR2 (germline): LGHNA, YNFKEQ. The CDR3 has 16 residues.